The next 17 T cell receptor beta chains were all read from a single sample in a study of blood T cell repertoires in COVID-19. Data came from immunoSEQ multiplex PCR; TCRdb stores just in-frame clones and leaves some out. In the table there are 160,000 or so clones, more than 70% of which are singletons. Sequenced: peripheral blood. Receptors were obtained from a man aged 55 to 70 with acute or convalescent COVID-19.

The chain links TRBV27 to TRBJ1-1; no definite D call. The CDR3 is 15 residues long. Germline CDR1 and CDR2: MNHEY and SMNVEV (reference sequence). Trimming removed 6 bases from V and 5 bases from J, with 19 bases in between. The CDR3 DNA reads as TGTGCCAGCAGCTTAGGAGGGCCCCGGTGGACTGAAGCTTTCTTT. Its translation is CASSLGGPRWTEAFF.

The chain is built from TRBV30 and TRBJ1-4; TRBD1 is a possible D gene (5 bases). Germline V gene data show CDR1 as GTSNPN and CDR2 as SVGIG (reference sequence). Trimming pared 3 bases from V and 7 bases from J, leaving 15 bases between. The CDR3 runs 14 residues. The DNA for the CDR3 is TGTGCCTGGAGCGGGGGATGGGGGAGTGAAAAACTGTTTTTT. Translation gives CAWSGGWGSEKLFF.

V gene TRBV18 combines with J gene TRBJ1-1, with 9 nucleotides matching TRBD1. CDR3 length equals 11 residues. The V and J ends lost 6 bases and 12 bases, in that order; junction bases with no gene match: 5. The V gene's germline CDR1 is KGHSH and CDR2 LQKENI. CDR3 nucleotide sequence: TGTGCCAGCTCCCCCGGGACAGGGTCTTTCTTT. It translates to CASSPGTGSFF.

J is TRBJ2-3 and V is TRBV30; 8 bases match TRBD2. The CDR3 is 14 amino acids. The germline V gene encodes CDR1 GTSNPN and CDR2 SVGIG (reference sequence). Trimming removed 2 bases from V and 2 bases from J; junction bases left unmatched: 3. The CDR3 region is CAWSYSGATDTQYF. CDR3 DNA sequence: TGTGCCTGGAGTTATAGCGGGGCCACAGATACGCAGTATTTT.

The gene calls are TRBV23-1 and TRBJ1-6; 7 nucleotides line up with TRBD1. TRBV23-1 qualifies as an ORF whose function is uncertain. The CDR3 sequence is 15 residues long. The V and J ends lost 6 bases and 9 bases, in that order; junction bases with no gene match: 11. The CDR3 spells CASSRRQGSGSPLHF. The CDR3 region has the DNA TGCGCCAGCAGCCGGAGACAGGGAAGTGGTTCACCCCTCCACTTT.

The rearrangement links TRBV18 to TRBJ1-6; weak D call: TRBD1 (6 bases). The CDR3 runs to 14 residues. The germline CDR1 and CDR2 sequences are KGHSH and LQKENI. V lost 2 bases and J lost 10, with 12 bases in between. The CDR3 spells CASSPIRGRSPLHF. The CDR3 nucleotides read TGTGCCAGCTCACCAATCAGGGGAAGATCACCCCTCCACTTT.

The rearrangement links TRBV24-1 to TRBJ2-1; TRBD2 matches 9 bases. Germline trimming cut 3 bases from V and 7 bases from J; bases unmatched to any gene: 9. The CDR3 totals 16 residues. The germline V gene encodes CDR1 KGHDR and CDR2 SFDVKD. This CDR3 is CATSDSRAGGGNEQFF. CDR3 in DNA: TGTGCCACCAGTGATAGTAGAGCGGGGGGTGGTAATGAGCAGTTCTTC.

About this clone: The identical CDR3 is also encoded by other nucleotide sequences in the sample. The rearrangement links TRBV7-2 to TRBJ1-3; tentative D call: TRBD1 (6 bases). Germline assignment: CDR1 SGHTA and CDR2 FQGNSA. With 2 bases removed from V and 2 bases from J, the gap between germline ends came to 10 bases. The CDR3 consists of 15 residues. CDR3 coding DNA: TGTGCCAGCAGCTTAACAGGGAGTCCTGGAAACACCATATATTTT. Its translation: CASSLTGSPGNTIYF.

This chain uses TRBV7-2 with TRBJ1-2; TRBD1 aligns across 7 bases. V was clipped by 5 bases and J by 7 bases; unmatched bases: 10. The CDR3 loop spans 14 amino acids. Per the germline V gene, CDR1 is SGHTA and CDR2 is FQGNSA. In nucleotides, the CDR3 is TGTGCCAGCAGCACCTCGACAGGGTTCGGTGGCTACACCTTC. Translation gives CASSTSTGFGGYTF.

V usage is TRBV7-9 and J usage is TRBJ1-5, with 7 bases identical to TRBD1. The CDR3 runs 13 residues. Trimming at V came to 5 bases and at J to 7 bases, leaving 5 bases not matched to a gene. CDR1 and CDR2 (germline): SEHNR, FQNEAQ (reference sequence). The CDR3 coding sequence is TGTGCCAGCAGCCGCGACAGGGTACAGCCCCAGCATTTT. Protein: CASSRDRVQPQHF.

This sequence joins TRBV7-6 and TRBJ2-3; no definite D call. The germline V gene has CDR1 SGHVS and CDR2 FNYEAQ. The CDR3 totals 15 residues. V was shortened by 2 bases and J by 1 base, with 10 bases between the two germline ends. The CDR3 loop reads CASSLLHLGTDTQYF. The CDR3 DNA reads TGTGCCAGCAGCTTACTCCACTTGGGCACAGATACGCAGTATTTT.

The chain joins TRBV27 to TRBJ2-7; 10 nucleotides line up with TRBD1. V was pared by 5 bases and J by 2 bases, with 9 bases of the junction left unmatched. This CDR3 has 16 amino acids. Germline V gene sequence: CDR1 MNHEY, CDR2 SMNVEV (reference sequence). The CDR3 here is CASSHYPGTGAYEQYF. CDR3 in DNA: TGTGCCAGCAGTCATTATCCCGGGACAGGGGCCTACGAGCAGTACTTC.

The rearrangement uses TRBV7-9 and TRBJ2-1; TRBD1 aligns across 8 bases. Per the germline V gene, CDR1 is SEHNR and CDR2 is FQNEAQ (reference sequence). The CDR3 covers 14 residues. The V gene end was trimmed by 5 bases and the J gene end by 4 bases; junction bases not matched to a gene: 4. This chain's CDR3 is CASSIRQGYNEQFF. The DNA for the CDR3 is TGTGCCAGCAGCATTCGACAGGGGTACAATGAGCAGTTCTTC.

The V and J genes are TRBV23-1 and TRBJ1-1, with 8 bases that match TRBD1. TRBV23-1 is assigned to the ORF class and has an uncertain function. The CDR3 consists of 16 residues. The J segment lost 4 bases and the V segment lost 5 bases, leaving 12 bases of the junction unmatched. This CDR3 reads CASSSRDRSVVTEAFF. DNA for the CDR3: TGCGCCAGCAGTAGCCGGGACAGGAGTGTAGTCACTGAAGCTTTCTTT.

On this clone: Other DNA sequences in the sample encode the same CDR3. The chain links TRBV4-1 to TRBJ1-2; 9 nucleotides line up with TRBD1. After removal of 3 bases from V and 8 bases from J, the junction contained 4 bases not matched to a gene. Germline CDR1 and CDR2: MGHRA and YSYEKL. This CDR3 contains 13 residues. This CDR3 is CASSQGQGGGYTF. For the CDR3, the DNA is TGCGCCAGCAGCCAGGGACAGGGAGGAGGCTACACCTTC.

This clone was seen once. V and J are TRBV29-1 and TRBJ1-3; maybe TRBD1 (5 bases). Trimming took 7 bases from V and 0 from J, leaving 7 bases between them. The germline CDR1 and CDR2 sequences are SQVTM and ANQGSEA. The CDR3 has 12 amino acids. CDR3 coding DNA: TGCAGCGCTGGACACTCTGGAAACACCATATATTTT. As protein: CSAGHSGNTIYF.

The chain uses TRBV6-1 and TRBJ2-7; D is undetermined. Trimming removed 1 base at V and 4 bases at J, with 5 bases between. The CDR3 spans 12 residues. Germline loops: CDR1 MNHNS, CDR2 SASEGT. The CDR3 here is CASSEGPYEQYF. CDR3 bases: TGTGCCAGCAGTGAAGGGCCTTACGAGCAGTACTTC.